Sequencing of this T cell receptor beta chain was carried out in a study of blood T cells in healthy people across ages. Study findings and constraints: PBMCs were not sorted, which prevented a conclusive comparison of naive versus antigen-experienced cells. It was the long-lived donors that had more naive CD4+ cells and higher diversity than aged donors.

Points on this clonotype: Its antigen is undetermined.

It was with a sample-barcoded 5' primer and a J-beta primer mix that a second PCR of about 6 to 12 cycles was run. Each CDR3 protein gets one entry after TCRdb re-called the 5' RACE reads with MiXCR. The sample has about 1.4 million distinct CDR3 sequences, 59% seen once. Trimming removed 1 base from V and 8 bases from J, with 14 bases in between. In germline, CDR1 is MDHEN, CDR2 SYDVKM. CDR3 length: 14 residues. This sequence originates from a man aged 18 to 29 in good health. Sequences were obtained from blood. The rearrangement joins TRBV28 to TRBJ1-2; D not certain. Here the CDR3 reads CASSLLVEAVGYTF. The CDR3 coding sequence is TGTGCCAGCAGTTTATTAGTCGAAGCTGTCGGCTACACCTTC.